This TCR beta chain comes out of a study of blood T cell repertoires in COVID-19. Looking at the study overall: Material from acute and convalescent COVID-19 was sourced from the United States, Italy and Spain. In each case, the material was cDNA or gDNA derived from T cells, B-cell-depleted T cells, or PBMCs.

How the authors handled the data: The authors estimated nucleated cell counts from reference gene primer amplification. Method: immunoSEQ multiplex PCR; TCRdb's copy keeps in-frame clones and lacks some. The DNA was the basis for D and trimming; V, J and clone size are from that table. This table holds about 190,000 clones, 70% to 80% found once. CDR3 size: 13 residues. The germline CDR1 and CDR2 sequences are SEHNR and FQNEAQ (reference sequence). Trimming took off 5 bases at V and 5 bases at J, with 10 bases between the two ends. The receptor was isolated from a man aged 50 or older who had recovered from COVID-19. The chain links TRBV7-9 to TRBJ2-1; a possible D gene is TRBD2 (6 bases). The sample was peripheral blood. The CDR3 protein is CASSRREDNEQFF. The DNA of the CDR3 is TGTGCCAGCAGCCGGAGGGAAGACAATGAGCAGTTCTTC.